These 19 T cell receptor beta chains were sequenced from one sample in a study of a mutant IDH1 vaccine in newly diagnosed glioma. Time point specified: week 5, during vaccination. All doses held 300 ug of mutant IDH1 20-mer peptide, with topical imiquimod. Antigens of these TCRs are unknown. Sequencing used immunoSEQ multiplex PCR; TCRdb keeps in-frame clones, though not all of them. The data show about 54,000 clones, 80% to 85% seen once. Sequencing used PBMCs, obtained from a glioma patient whose treatment included an IDH1 peptide vaccine. These receptors originate from a man aged 25 to 40 with glioma.

The CDR3 protein is CASSLYAGTYNEQFF. The CDR3 coding sequence is TGCGCCAGCAGCTTGTACGCCGGGACTTACAATGAGCAGTTCTTC. The rearrangement uses TRBV5-1 and TRBJ2-1, with D perhaps matching TRBD2 (6 bases). The CDR3 has 15 residues. V was cut by 1 base and J by 4 bases, with 12 bases left in between. CDR1 is SGHRS, CDR2 YFSETQ, per germline.

The chain uses TRBV2 and TRBJ2-5, with 9 bases fitting TRBD1. CDR1 is SNHLY, CDR2 FYNNEI, per germline. Trimming took 8 bases from V and 11 from J; bases not matched to a gene: 12. The CDR3 covers 13 residues. The CDR3 spells CASAGQGMGEQYF. CDR3 nucleotides: TGTGCCAGCGCGGGACAGGGAATGGGGGAGCAGTACTTC.

The rearrangement joins TRBV13 to TRBJ1-1; perhaps TRBD1 as D (5 bases). The V end lost 1 base, the J end lost 1 base, and 13 bases lay between the germline ends. In germline, CDR1 is PRHDT, CDR2 FYEKMQ (reference sequence). The CDR3 has 16 amino acids. CDR3 protein: CASSLVYQGSNTEAFF. In DNA form, the CDR3 reads TGTGCCAGCAGCTTAGTATACCAGGGCTCGAACACTGAAGCTTTCTTT.

The genes are TRBV7-9 and TRBJ1-5; D is perhaps TRBD1 (5 bases). The CDR3 is 16 residues long. Trimming took 5 bases from V and 4 from J, leaving 18 bases between them. Germline lookup yields CDR1 SEHNR and CDR2 FQNEAQ (reference sequence). The CDR3 loop reads CASSQWGTTVNQPQHF. CDR3 sequence (DNA): TGTGCCAGCAGCCAATGGGGGACCACTGTAAATCAGCCCCAGCATTTT.

This rearrangement joins TRBV19 to TRBJ2-2, with a tentative D call TRBD1 (6 bases). Germline-derived CDR1 and CDR2 are LNHDA and SQIVND (reference sequence). The CDR3 has 14 residues. The V end was cut by 6 bases, the J end by 2 bases, with 10 bases between. DNA for the CDR3: TGTGCCAGTAGGCGACAGGTTAACACCGGGGAGCTGTTTTTT. As protein: CASRRQVNTGELFF.

This clone was recorded a few times. A read error is possible here, since a much larger clone lies one base away. This chain joins TRBV4-2 and TRBJ2-2; possibly TRBD1 for D (6 bases). Trimming stripped 0 bases from V and 2 bases from J, with 16 bases between. Germline values: CDR1 LGHNA, CDR2 YNFKEQ. The CDR3 has 18 residues. CDR3 bases: TGTGCCAGCAGCCAAGATGGGGCGTGGGGGCCTAACACCGGGGAGCTGTTTTTT. It translates to CASSQDGAWGPNTGELFF.

The rearrangement joins TRBV29-1 to TRBJ2-3; 7 bases line up with TRBD1. Unmatched junction bases numbered 3, after V lost 8 bases and J lost 1 base. The CDR3 sequence is 12 residues long. Germline V lookup: CDR1 SQVTM, CDR2 ANQGSEA. The CDR3 DNA sequence: TGCAGCTCAGGACAGGGCACAGATACGCAGTATTTT. Translating gives CSSGQGTDTQYF.

V and J are TRBV27 and TRBJ2-1; D remains ambiguous. With 1 base removed from V and 6 bases from J, the gap between germline ends came to 4 bases. CDR3 length: 12 residues. Germline V gives CDR1 MNHEY, CDR2 SMNVEV (reference sequence). The CDR3 protein is CASSLFANEQFF. CDR3 nucleotide sequence: TGTGCCAGCAGTTTATTTGCCAATGAGCAGTTCTTC.

The V and J genes are TRBV7-2 and TRBJ2-3; 12 bases are a match to TRBD2. The CDR3 contains 15 residues. Germline CDR1 SGHTA, CDR2 FQGNSA. Trimming cost V 1 base and J 11 bases; bases outside gene matches: 7. As DNA, the CDR3 is TGTGCCAGCAGCTTAGGGCTAGCGGGGGGGGAGAGGCAGTATTTT. Amino acid sequence: CASSLGLAGGERQYF.

This clone has just a few counts. The chain has TRBV4-1 and TRBJ1-5; 7 positions agree with TRBD1. CDR1 is MGHRA and CDR2 is YSYEKL in the germline V gene. This CDR3 is built from 16 residues. V trimming: 2 bases; J trimming: 5 bases; junction bases outside the gene matches: 9. DNA of the CDR3: TGCGCCAGCAGCCAAAAAGGGGGCAGTAAGGATCAGCCCCAGCATTTT. Translation gives CASSQKGGSKDQPQHF.

This clone was seen a single time. The chain recombines TRBV6-1 with TRBJ1-4; TRBD1 matches at 9 bases. Trimming took 5 bases from V and 8 from J; bases not matched to a gene: 6. The CDR3 has 14 amino acids. Germline V gene data show CDR1 as MNHNS and CDR2 as SASEGT. Written as DNA, the CDR3 is TGTGCCAGCAGTACCGGGACAGGGAGGGAAAAACTGTTTTTT. It specifies CASSTGTGREKLFF.

In this sample, this clone turned up once. The chain links TRBV15 to TRBJ1-5, with 8 bases matching TRBD1. The trim removed 3 bases at V and 0 bases at J, leaving 4 bases unmatched. In germline, CDR1 is LNHNV, CDR2 YYDKDF (reference sequence). This CDR3 is built from 16 residues. The CDR3 region has the DNA TGTGCCACCAGCAGGGCTGGACAGGGTAGCAATCAGCCCCAGCATTTT. It specifies CATSRAGQGSNQPQHF.

This chain connects TRBV6-5 to TRBJ1-4; no reliable D call. This CDR3 has 13 amino acids. Germline CDR1 MNHEY, CDR2 SVGAGI. Trimming stripped 5 bases from V and 17 bases from J, with 21 bases between. The chain's CDR3 is CASSESWDNACFF. CDR3 coding DNA: TGTGCCAGCAGTGAATCGTGGGATAATGCGTGTTTTTTT.

This chain links TRBV2 with TRBJ2-3; TRBD2 matches 10 bases. V was pared by 3 bases and J by 3 bases, with 3 bases of the junction left unmatched. Germline loops: CDR1 SNHLY, CDR2 FYNNEI. The CDR3 sequence is 15 residues long. The CDR3 region is CASSDPSGGTDTQYF. The CDR3, as DNA: TGTGCCAGCAGTGACCCTAGCGGGGGAACAGATACGCAGTATTTT. Full variable domain (remainder filled in from reference TRBV2 and TRBJ2-3): EPEVTQTPSHQVTQMGQEVILRCVPISNHLYFYWYRQILGQKVEFLVSFYNNEISEKSEIFDDQFSVERPDGSNFTLKIRSTKLEDSAMYFCASSDPSGGTDTQYFGPGTRLTVL.

This chain joins TRBV5-4 and TRBJ2-6, with D perhaps TRBD1 (6 bases). The CDR3 is made up of 18 amino acids. The V end lost 4 bases, the J end lost 0 bases, and 17 bases lay between the germline ends. Germline values: CDR1 SGHNT, CDR2 YYREEE (reference sequence). CDR3 sequence: CASSLSYRESSGANVLTF. The CDR3 DNA follows: TGTGCCAGCAGCCTGAGTTACAGGGAGAGCTCTGGGGCCAACGTCCTGACTTTC.

There are a few counts of this clone. This chain connects TRBV29-1 to TRBJ1-1, with 8 bases identical to TRBD1. This CDR3 has 13 residues. Losses at the gene ends were 6 bases for V and 5 bases for J; bases not matched to a gene: 8. The germline gives CDR1 SQVTM, CDR2 ANQGSEA. Here the CDR3 DNA reads TGCAGCGTGAGGTGGACAGGGAGAACTGAAGCTTTCTTT. Protein product: CSVRWTGRTEAFF.

The chain couples TRBV5-1 to TRBJ1-2; D unresolved. Trimming stripped 0 bases from V and 8 bases from J, with 14 bases between. Germline assignment: CDR1 SGHRS and CDR2 YFSETQ. The CDR3 loop spans 14 amino acids. CDR3 coding DNA: TGCGCCAGCAGCTTGGTAGTGACCGCGGGAGGCTACACCTTC. Protein product: CASSLVVTAGGYTF.

J is TRBJ2-1 and V is TRBV10-2, with 8 bases aligning to TRBD2. Trimming took 7 bases from V and 7 from J; bases not matched to a gene: 12. The germline gives CDR1 WSHSY, CDR2 SAAADI. The length of the CDR3 is 15 residues. The DNA for the CDR3 is TGCGCCAGCATGCCAGCGGGGGCGACCGCTAATGAGCAGTTCTTC. Protein: CASMPAGATANEQFF.

The chain joins TRBV7-7 to TRBJ2-1, with 7 nucleotides matching TRBD1. The CDR3 is 15 amino acids. From germline, CDR1 is SSHAT and CDR2 FNYEAQ (reference sequence). V lost 5 bases, J lost 2 bases, and 6 bases stayed unmatched. The CDR3 spells CASSTRDSTYNEQFF. CDR3 DNA sequence: TGTGCCAGCAGCACACGGGACAGCACCTACAATGAGCAGTTCTTC.